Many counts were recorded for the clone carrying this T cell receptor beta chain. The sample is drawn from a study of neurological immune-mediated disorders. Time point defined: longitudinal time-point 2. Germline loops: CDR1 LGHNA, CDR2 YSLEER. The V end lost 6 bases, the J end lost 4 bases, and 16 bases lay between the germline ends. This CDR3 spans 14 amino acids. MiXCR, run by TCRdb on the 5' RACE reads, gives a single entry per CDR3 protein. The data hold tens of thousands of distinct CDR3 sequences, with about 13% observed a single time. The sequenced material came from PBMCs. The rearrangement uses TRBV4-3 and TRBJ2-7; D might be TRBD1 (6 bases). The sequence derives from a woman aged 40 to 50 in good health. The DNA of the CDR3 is TGCGCCAGCAGTGGAGGCAGGGGCCCATACGAGCAGTACTTC. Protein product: CASSGGRGPYEQYF.